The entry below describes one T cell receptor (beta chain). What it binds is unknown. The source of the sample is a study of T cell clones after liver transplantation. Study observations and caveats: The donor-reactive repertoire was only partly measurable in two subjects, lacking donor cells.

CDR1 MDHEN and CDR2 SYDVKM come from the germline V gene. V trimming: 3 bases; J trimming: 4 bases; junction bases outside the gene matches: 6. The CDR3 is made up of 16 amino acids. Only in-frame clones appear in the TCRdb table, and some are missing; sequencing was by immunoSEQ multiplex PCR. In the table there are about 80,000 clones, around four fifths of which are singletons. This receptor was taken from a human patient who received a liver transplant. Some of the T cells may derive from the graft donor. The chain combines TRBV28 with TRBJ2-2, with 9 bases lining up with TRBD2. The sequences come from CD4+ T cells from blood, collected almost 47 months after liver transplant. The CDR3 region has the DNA TGTGCCAGCAGTTTTCTAGCGGGATTGGGCACCGGGGAGCTGTTTTTT. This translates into CASSFLAGLGTGELFF.